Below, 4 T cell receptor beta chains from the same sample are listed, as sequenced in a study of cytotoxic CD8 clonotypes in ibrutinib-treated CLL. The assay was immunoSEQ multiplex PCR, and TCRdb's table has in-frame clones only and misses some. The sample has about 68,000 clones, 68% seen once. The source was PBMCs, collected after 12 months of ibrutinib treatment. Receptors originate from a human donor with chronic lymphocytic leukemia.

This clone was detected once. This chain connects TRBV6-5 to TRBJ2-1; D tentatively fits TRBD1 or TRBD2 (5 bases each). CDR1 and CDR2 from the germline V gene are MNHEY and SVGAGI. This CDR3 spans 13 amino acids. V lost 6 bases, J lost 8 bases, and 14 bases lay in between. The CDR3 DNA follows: TGTGCCAGCAGCCTCCGGGACGGATATGAGCAGTTCTTC. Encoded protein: CASSLRDGYEQFF.

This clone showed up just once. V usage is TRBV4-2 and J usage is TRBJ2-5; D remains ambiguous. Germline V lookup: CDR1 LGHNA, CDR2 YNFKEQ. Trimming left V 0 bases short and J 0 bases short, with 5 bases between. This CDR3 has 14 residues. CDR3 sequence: CASSQDSYQETQYF. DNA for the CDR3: TGTGCCAGCAGCCAAGATTCGTACCAAGAGACCCAGTACTTC.

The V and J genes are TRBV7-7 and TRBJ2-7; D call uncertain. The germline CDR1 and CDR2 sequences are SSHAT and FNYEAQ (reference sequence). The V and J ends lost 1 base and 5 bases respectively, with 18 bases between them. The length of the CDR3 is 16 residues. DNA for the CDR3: TGTGCCAGCAGCTTAGGGGGTGGGTTTCTTGGCGACGAGCAGTACTTC. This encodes CASSLGGGFLGDEQYF.

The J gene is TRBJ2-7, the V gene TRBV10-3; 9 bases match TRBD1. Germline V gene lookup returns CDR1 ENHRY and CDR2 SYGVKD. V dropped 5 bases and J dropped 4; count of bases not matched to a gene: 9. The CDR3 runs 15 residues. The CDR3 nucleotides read TGTGCCATCAGTAGGGCGCGGGACAGGGTGTACGAGCAGTACTTC. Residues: CAISRARDRVYEQYF.